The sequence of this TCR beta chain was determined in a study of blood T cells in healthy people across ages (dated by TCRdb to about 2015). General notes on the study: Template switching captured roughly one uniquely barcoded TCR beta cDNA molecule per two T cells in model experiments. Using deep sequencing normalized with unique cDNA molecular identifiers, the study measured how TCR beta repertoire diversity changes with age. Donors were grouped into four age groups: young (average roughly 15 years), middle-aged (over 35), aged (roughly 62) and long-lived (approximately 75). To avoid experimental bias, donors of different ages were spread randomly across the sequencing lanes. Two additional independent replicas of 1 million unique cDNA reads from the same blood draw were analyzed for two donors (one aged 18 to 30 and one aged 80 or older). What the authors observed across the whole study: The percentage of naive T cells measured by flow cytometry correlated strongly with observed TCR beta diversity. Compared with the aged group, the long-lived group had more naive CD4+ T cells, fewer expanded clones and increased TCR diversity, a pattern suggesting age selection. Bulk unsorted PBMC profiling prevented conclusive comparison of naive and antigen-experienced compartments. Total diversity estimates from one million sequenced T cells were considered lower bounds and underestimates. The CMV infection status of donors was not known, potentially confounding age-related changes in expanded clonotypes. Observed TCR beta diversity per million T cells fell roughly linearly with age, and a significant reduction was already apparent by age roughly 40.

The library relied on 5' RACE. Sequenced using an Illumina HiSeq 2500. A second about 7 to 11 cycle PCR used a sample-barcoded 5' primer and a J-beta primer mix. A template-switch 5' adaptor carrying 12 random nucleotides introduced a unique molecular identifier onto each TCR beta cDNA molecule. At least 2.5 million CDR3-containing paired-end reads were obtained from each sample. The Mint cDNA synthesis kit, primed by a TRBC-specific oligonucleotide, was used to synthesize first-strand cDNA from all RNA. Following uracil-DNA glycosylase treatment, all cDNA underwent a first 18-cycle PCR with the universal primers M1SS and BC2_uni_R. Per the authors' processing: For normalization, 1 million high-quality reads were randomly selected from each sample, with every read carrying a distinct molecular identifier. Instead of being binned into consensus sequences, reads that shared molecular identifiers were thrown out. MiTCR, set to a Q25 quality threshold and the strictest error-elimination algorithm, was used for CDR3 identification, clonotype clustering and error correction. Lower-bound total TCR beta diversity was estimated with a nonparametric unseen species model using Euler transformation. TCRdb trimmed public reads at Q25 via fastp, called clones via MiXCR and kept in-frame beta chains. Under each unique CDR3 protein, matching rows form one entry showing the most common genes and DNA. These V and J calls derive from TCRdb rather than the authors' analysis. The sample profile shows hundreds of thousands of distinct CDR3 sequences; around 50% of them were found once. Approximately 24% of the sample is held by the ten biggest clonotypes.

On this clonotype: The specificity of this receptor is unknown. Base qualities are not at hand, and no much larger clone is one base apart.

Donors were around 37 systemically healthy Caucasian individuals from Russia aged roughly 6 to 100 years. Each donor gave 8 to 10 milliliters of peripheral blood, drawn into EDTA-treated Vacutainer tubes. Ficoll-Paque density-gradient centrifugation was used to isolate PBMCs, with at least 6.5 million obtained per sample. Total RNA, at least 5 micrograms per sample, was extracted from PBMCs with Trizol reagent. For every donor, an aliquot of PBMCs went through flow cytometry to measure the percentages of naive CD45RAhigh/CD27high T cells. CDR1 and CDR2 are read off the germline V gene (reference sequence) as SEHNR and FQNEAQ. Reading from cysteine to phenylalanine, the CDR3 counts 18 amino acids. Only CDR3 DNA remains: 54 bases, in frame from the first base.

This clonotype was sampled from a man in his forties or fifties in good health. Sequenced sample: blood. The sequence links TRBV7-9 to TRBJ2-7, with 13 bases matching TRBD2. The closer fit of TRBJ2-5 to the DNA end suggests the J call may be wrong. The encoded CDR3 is CASGSGTSGKGERETQYF. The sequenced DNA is TGTGCCAGCGGCTCCGGGACTAGCGGGAAGGGTGAGCGAGAGACCCAGTACTTC.